The 7 T cell receptor beta chains presented below share a single source sample, sequenced in a study of blood T cell repertoires in COVID-19. Clones were read by immunoSEQ multiplex PCR, and TCRdb kept only the in-frame ones, dropping some. The data contain some 260,000 clones, approximately 91% of them seen just once; the ten biggest clones take up 2% to 2.5%. Sequences were obtained from peripheral blood. The receptors shown here come from a middle-aged woman who had recovered from COVID-19.

This clone was seen only a few times. The chain couples TRBV7-3 to TRBJ1-2; 10 positions match TRBD1. The CDR3 is 15 amino acids. Germline-derived CDR1 and CDR2 are SGHTA and FQGTGA. J gave up 3 bases and V 5 bases, and 6 bases lay outside the gene matches. Written as DNA, the CDR3 is TGTGCCAGCAGCCCACGACAGGGGGCCTACTATGGCTACACCTTC. Translated, it gives CASSPRQGAYYGYTF.

This chain uses TRBV28 with TRBJ1-2; TRBD1 matches 9 bases. CDR1 is MDHEN, CDR2 SYDVKM, per germline. This CDR3 is built from 15 residues. With 5 bases clipped from V and 5 bases from J, the junction kept 9 bases outside the gene matches. The CDR3 coding sequence is TGTGCCAGCAGTCTTGGACAGGGGAGGAGGTATGGCTACACCTTC. Protein product: CASSLGQGRRYGYTF.

The rearrangement links TRBV11-2 to TRBJ2-3, with TRBD2 identical over 12 bases. V was pared by 7 bases and J by 10 bases, with 9 bases of the junction left unmatched. Germline V gene sequence: CDR1 SGHAT, CDR2 FQNNGV. CDR3 length: 14 residues. The CDR3 reads CASTLGLAGLAQYF. CDR3 DNA sequence: TGTGCCAGCACTCTGGGACTAGCGGGTCTCGCGCAGTATTTT.

This chain connects TRBV5-1 to TRBJ2-2, with D possibly matching TRBD2 (5 bases). Trimming left V 4 bases short and J 4 bases short, with 14 bases between. Germline loops: CDR1 SGHRS, CDR2 YFSETQ. This CDR3 has 15 amino acids. The CDR3 spells CASSPRTDFTGELFF. The CDR3, as DNA: TGCGCCAGCAGCCCCCGGACTGACTTCACCGGGGAGCTGTTTTTT.

The chain uses TRBV7-2 and TRBJ1-6, with D perhaps TRBD1 (6 bases). This CDR3 has 13 amino acids. Between the trimmed V and J ends, which lost 8 bases and 7 bases, there was a span of 12 bases. Germline loops: CDR1 SGHTA, CDR2 FQGNSA. CDR3: CASSQGRNSPLHF. The CDR3 DNA is TGTGCCAGCTCACAGGGAAGGAATTCACCCCTCCACTTT.

The DNA for the CDR3 is TGTGCCAGCAGTTCGAGTATGAGGAATGAGCAGTTCTTC. It encodes CASSSSMRNEQFF. The V gene is TRBV27, the J gene TRBJ2-1; D is unclear. V lost 4 bases and J 7 bases, leaving 11 bases between the germline ends. Germline CDR1 MNHEY, CDR2 SMNVEV (reference sequence). The CDR3 covers 13 residues.

The chain recombines TRBV6-2 or TRBV6-3 with TRBJ1-4, with D unresolved. The CDR3 sequence is 11 residues long. V was shortened by 5 bases and J by 11 bases, with 9 bases between the two germline ends. Germline CDR1 reads MNHEY; CDR2 reads SVGEGT. The CDR3 DNA sequence: TGTGCCAGCAGTAACCGAGGGAAACTGTTTTTT. The encoded protein is CASSNRGKLFF.